These 9 T cell receptor beta chains originate from one sample sequenced in a study of cytomegalovirus exposure and HLA in healthy donors. With 60 Vbeta and 13 Jbeta primers, the PCR was carried out. Data came from immunoSEQ multiplex PCR; TCRdb stores just in-frame clones and leaves some out. The table records roughly 150,000 clones, roughly 85% of them present only once. Sample: PBMCs. Every receptor here comes from a male donor in good health and CMV-seronegative.

This sequence joins TRBV7-8 and TRBJ1-4; 8 nucleotides agree with TRBD1. CDR1 is SGHVS and CDR2 is FQNEAQ in the germline V gene. With V trimmed by 1 base and J by 10 bases, 5 bases remained unmatched. This CDR3 region has 14 residues. The CDR3 DNA is TGTGCCAGCAGCTTAGGAGACAGGGGTACAAAACTGTTTTTT. Encoded protein: CASSLGDRGTKLFF. The full variable domain, in which reference TRBV7-8 and TRBJ1-4 provide the parts outside the CDR3, is GAGVSQSPRYKVAKRGQDVALRCDPISGHVSLFWYQQALGQGPEFLTYFQNEAQLDKSGLPSDRFFAERPEGSVSTLKIQRTQQEDSAVYLCASSLGDRGTKLFFGSGTQLSVL.

The CDR3 protein is CASSHWDSQETQYF. DNA of the CDR3: TGTGCCAGCAGTCACTGGGACAGCCAAGAGACCCAGTACTTC. The chain combines TRBV6-6 with TRBJ2-5; 7 positions match TRBD1. J was trimmed by 1 base and V by 5 bases; bases with no gene match: 4. The CDR3 runs to 14 residues. Germline lookup yields CDR1 MNHNY and CDR2 SVGAGI (reference sequence).

CDR3 amino acids: CASSEGLYEKLFF. For the CDR3, the DNA is TGTGCCAGCTCAGAGGGACTGTATGAAAAACTGTTTTTT. V is TRBV18 and J is TRBJ1-4, with D possibly being TRBD1 (5 bases). The CDR3 runs 13 residues. With 5 bases removed from V and 6 bases from J, the gap between germline ends came to 10 bases. Germline V CDR1 and CDR2: KGHSH, LQKENI. The variable domain in full, completed from reference TRBV18 and TRBJ1-4, reads NAGVMQNPRHLVRRRGQEARLRCSPMKGHSHVYWYRQLPEEGLKFMVYLQKENIIDESGMPKERFSAEFPKEGPSILRIQQVVRGDSAAYFCASSEGLYEKLFFGSGTQLSVL.

The V and J genes are TRBV27 and TRBJ2-6; TRBD1 is a possible D gene (6 bases). Looked up from germline, CDR1 is MNHEY and CDR2 is SMNVEV (reference sequence). The CDR3 sequence is 18 residues long. The V end lost 6 bases, the J end lost 0 bases, and 18 bases lay between the germline ends. In DNA, the CDR3 is TGTGCCAGCAGGTCACCGGGACACCCAAACTCTGGGGCCAACGTCCTGACTTTC. Translated, it gives CASRSPGHPNSGANVLTF.

This clone has just one count. This chain links TRBV10-3 with TRBJ2-7, with 13 bases lining up with TRBD2. Per the germline V gene, CDR1 is ENHRY and CDR2 is SYGVKD. V gave up 7 bases and J gave up 7 bases; unmatched junction bases: 10. The CDR3 covers 15 residues. The CDR3 here is CAITWTSGGRGEQYF. In nucleotides, the CDR3 is TGTGCCATCACTTGGACTAGCGGGGGCCGGGGAGAGCAGTACTTC.

The chain recombines TRBV27 with TRBJ2-4; 7 nucleotides line up with TRBD2. With V trimmed by 6 bases and J by 6 bases, 8 bases remained unmatched. The germline V gene has CDR1 MNHEY and CDR2 SMNVEV (reference sequence). The CDR3 is made up of 14 amino acids. This CDR3 reads CASRPGGEGNIQYF. DNA for the CDR3: TGTGCCAGCAGGCCTGGGGGGGAGGGAAACATTCAGTACTTC.

This clone turned up a few times. The chain couples TRBV4-3 to TRBJ2-7; possibly TRBD1 for D (5 bases). CDR3 length: 14 residues. Per the germline V gene, CDR1 is LGHNA and CDR2 is YSLEER. The germline V and J ends were trimmed by 0 bases and 4 bases, with 10 bases remaining between them. In DNA form, the CDR3 reads TGCGCCAGCAGCCAAGAGGTCAGGGATTACGAGCAGTACTTC. It yields the protein CASSQEVRDYEQYF.

DNA of the CDR3: TGTGCCAGCAGCTTAGGTGGGGGGCGGGAGCAGTACTTC. Its translation: CASSLGGGREQYF. This chain links TRBV7-2 with TRBJ2-5, with D possibly matching TRBD2 (7 bases). The length of the CDR3 is 13 residues. Germline lookup yields CDR1 SGHTA and CDR2 FQGNSA. V lost 1 base and J 11 bases, leaving 14 bases between the germline ends.

The rearrangement joins TRBV6-5 to TRBJ1-1; D remains unclear. The CDR3 has 13 amino acids. The V end lost 2 bases, the J end lost 0 bases, and 4 bases lay between the germline ends. The V gene's germline CDR1 is MNHEY and CDR2 SVGAGI. The CDR3 region is CASSYQMNTEAFF. Written as DNA, the CDR3 is TGTGCCAGCAGTTACCAGATGAACACTGAAGCTTTCTTT.